The T cell receptor beta chain under discussion was sequenced for a study of blood T cell repertoires in COVID-19. Study background: Some COVID-19 samples were acute and others convalescent; all came from the United States, Italy and Spain.

Generated by immunoSEQ multiplex PCR, the TCRdb table keeps only in-frame clones and is missing some. The table includes some 400,000 clones, approximately 87% detected once. V lost 4 bases and J lost 6; bases outside the gene matches: 4. The length of the CDR3 is 13 residues. The V gene's germline CDR1 is LGHDT and CDR2 YNNKEL (reference sequence). A remark on this clone: Within the sample, other DNA sequences also encode this same CDR3.

This TCR came from a woman in her thirties with COVID-19, enrolled during active disease. The sample comprised peripheral blood. The chain joins TRBV3-1 (or the pseudogene TRBV3-2) to TRBJ2-7; 9 nucleotides line up with TRBD1. CDR3 protein: CASSRGQGGEQYF. The CDR3 DNA follows: TGTGCCAGCAGCCGGGGACAGGGCGGCGAGCAGTACTTC.